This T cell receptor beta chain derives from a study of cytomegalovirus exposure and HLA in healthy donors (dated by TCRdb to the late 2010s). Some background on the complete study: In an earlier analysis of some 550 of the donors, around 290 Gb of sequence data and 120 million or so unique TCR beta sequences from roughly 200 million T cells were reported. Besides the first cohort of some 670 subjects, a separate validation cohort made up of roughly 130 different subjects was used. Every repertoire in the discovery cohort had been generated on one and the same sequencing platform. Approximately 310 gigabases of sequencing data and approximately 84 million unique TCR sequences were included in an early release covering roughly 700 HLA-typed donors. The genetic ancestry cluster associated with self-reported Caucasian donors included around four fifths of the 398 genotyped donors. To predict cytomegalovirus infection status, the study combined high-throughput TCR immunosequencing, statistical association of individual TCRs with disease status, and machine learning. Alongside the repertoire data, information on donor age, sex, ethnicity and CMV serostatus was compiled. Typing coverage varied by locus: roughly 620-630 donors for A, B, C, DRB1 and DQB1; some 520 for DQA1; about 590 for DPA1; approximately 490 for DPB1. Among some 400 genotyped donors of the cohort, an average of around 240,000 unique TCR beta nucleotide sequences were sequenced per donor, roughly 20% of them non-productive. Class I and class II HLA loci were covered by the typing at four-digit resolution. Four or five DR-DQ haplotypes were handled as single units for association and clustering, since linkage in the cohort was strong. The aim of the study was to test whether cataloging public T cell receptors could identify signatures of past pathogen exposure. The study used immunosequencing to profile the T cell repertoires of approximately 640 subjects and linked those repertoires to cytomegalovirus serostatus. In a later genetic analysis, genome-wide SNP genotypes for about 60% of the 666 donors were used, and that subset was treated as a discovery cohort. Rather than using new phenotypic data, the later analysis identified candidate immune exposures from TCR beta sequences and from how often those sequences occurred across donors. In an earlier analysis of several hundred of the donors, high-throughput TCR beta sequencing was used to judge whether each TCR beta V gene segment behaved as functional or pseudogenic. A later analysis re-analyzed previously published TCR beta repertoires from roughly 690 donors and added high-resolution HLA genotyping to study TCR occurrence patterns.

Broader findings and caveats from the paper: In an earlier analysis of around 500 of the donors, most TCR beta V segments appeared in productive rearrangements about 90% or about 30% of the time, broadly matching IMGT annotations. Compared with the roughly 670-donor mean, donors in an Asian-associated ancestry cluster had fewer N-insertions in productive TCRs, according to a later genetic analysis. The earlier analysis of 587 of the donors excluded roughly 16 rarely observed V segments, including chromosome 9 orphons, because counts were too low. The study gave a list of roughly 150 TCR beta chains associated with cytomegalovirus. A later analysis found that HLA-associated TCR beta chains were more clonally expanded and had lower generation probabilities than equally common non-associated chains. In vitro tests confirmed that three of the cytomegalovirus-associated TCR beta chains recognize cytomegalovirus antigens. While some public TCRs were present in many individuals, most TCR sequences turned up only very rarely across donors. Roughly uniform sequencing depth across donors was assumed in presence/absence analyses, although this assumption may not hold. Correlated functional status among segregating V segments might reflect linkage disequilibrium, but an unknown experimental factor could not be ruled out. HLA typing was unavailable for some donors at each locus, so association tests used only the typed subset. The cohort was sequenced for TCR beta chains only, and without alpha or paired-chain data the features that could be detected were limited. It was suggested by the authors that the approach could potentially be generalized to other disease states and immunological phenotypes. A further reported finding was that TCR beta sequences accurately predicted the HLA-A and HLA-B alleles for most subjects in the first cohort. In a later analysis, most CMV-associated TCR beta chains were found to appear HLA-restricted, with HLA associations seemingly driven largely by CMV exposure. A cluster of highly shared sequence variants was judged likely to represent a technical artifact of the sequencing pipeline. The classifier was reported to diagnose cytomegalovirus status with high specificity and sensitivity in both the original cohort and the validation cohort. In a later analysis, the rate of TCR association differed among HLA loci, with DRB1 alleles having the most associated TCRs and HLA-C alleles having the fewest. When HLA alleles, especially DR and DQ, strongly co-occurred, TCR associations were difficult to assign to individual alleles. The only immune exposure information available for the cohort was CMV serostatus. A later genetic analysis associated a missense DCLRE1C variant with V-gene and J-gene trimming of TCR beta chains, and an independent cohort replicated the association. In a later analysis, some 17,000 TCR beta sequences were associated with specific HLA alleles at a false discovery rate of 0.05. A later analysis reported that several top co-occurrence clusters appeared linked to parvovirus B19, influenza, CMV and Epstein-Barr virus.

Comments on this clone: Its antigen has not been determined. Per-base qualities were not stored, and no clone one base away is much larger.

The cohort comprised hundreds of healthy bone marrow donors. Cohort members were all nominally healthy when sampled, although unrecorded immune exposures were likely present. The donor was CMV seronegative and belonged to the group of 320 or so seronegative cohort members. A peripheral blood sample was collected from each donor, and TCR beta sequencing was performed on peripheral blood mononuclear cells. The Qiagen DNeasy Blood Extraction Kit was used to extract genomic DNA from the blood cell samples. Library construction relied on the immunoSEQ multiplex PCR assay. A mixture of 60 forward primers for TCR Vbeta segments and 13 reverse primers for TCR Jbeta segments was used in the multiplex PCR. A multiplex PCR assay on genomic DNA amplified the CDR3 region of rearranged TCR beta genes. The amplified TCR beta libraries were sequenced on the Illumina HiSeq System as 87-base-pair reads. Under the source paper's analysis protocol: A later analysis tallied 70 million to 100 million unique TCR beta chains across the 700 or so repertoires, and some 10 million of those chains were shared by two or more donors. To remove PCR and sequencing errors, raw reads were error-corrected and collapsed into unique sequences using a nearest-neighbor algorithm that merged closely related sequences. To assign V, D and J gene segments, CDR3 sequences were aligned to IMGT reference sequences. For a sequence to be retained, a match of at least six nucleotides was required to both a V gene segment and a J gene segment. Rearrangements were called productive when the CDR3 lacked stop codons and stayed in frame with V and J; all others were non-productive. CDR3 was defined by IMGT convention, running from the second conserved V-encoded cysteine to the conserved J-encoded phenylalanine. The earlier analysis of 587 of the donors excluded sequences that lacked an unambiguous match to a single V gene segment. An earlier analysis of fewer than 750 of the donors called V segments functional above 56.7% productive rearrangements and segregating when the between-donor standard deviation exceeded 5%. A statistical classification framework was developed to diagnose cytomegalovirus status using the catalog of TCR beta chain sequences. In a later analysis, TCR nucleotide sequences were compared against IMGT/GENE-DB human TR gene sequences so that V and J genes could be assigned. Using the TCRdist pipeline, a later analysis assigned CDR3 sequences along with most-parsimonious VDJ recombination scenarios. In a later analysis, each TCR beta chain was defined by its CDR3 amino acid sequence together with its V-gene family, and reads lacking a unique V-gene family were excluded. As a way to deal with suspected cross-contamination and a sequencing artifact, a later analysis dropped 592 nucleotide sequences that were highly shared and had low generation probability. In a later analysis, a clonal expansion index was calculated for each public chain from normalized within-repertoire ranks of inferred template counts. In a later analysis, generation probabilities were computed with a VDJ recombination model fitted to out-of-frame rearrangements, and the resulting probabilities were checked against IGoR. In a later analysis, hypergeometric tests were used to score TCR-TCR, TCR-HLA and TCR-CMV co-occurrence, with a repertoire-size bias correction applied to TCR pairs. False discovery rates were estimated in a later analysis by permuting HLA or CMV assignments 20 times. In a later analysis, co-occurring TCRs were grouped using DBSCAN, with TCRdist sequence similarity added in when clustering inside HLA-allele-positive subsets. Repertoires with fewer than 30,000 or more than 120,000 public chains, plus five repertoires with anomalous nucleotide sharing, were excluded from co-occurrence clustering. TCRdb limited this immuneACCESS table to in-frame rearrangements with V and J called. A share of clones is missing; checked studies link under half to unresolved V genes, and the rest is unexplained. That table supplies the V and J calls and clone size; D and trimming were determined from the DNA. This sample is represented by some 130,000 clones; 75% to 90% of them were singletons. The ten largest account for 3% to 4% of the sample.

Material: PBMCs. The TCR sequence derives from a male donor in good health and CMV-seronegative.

The encoded CDR3 is CASSPSPGLAGAPFYEQYF. The sequenced DNA is TGTGCCAGCAGCCCAAGTCCGGGACTAGCGGGAGCACCTTTCTACGAGCAGTACTTC. The chain was built from TRBV11-2 and TRBJ2-7, with 14 central nucleotides matching TRBD2. V ends up 5 bases short and J 3 bases short, with an unmatched junction base count of 15. CDR1 and CDR2, looked up from the germline V gene, are SGHAT and FQNNGV. Its CDR3 holds 19 amino acids, cysteine through phenylalanine. Only CDR3 DNA remains: 57 bases, in frame from the first base.